This TCR beta chain appears in the sequencing data of a study of response to subunit inactivated influenza vaccine. From the RT-PCR reads, TCRdb called clonotypes with MiXCR, one entry per CDR3 protein. This sample has approximately 500,000 distinct CDR3 sequences, with 14% found just once. The V segment lost 4 bases and the J segment 7 bases; nucleotides outside the gene matches: 12. CDR1 is SGHAT, CDR2 FQDESV, per germline (reference sequence). CDR3 length: 18 residues. General study points: Only a handful of new T cells, the authors suggested, are recruited with each seasonal influenza vaccination.

As concerns this clonotype: The antigen remains undetermined.

The receptor was derived from a man over 45 who received an inactivated influenza vaccine. This chain connects TRBV11-1 to TRBJ2-1; TRBD2 matches at 14 bases. This sample comprised PBMCs from blood, obtained roughly 13 days after vaccination. The DNA of the CDR3 is TGTGCCAGCAGCTCCCGACTAGCGGGAGGGCGTTTGGGGAATGAGCAGTTCTTC. Protein product: CASSSRLAGGRLGNEQFF.